What follows are 14 T cell receptor beta chains derived from one specimen sequenced in a study of cytomegalovirus exposure and HLA in healthy donors (dated by TCRdb to the late 2010s). Libraries were built with the immunoSEQ multiplex PCR assay. For the multiplex PCR, a mixture combining 60 forward primers for TCR Vbeta segments and 13 reverse primers for TCR Jbeta segments was used. Held by TCRdb, this immuneACCESS table contains in-frame sequences only and omits some clones. Under half of the omission traces to an unresolved V gene where checked; the cause of the rest is unknown. The sample has about 170,000 clones on record, roughly 85% of them singletons. The ten largest clones capture 1% of the sample. Sequences were obtained from PBMCs. Receptors were obtained from a boy aged 2 to 10 in good health and CMV-seronegative.

J is TRBJ2-2 and V is TRBV15; TRBD1 aligns across 8 bases. The CDR3 totals 16 residues. The V gene's germline CDR1 is LNHNV and CDR2 YYDKDF (reference sequence). V shed 1 base, J shed 4 bases, and the junction held 5 bases outside the gene matches. CDR3 in DNA: TGTGCCACCAGCAGAGTCGCAGGGACAGGCACCGGGGAGCTGTTTTTT. It yields the protein CATSRVAGTGTGELFF.

The V call is TRBV11-1, the J call TRBJ2-7; 9 bases line up with TRBD1. The CDR3 is 16 amino acids. CDR1 is SGHAT and CDR2 is FQDESV in the germline V gene (reference sequence). The V segment lost 1 base and the J segment 0 bases; nucleotides outside the gene matches: 4. CDR3 sequence reads: CASSLETGGVSYEQYF. The CDR3 nucleotides read TGTGCCAGCAGCTTAGAGACAGGGGGAGTCTCCTACGAGCAGTACTTC.

The sample holds one count of this clone. This rearrangement joins TRBV27 to TRBJ2-2, with TRBD2 matching over 11 bases. Germline trimming cut 2 bases from V and 5 bases from J; bases unmatched to any gene: 7. This CDR3 region has 17 residues. Germline V gene data show CDR1 as MNHEY and CDR2 as SMNVEV (reference sequence). This chain's CDR3 is CASSLPLTSGITGELFF. The CDR3 nucleotides read TGTGCCAGCAGTTTACCCTTGACTAGCGGGATTACCGGGGAGCTGTTTTTT.

This rearrangement joins TRBV6-4 to TRBJ1-1, with D possibly matching TRBD1 (6 bases). Germline V gives CDR1 MRHNA, CDR2 SNTAGT. This CDR3 is 15 amino acids long. Trimming removed 6 bases at V and 2 bases at J, with 16 bases between. CDR3 DNA sequence: TGTGCCAGCAGAACCTCAGGGACACCCAACACTGAAGCTTTCTTT. The encoded protein is CASRTSGTPNTEAFF.

V is TRBV7-9 and J is TRBJ2-5, with 8 bases fitting TRBD2. V gave up 2 bases and J gave up 3 bases; unmatched junction bases: 8. CDR3 length: 16 amino acids. The germline V gene encodes CDR1 SEHNR and CDR2 FQNEAQ (reference sequence). The CDR3 loop reads CASSLSQGGGKETQYF. Written as DNA, the CDR3 is TGTGCCAGCAGCTTATCTCAGGGCGGGGGGAAAGAGACCCAGTACTTC.

The chain links TRBV9 to TRBJ2-3, with a possible D match to TRBD1 (5 bases). CDR3 length: 14 amino acids. Germline values: CDR1 SGDLS, CDR2 YYNGEE. V lost 4 bases to trimming and J lost 7 bases, with 16 bases between them. The CDR3 reads CASSTRLGAHTQYF. In DNA form, the CDR3 reads TGTGCCAGCAGCACCCGGCTAGGGGCTCATACGCAGTATTTT.

This rearrangement joins TRBV5-4 to TRBJ2-5, with 10 bases lining up with TRBD1. In germline, CDR1 is SGHNT, CDR2 YYREEE (reference sequence). The ends lost 0 bases at V and 2 bases at J; junction bases unmatched: 13. This CDR3 spans 19 amino acids. DNA of the CDR3: TGTGCCAGCAGCTTGGGGCTCCCGAGACAGGGGGCGAAACAAGAGACCCAGTACTTC. It is translated as CASSLGLPRQGAKQETQYF.

This clone was counted once. The gene calls are TRBV28 and TRBJ1-6; 9 nucleotides match TRBD1. Germline values: CDR1 MDHEN, CDR2 SYDVKM. The V and J ends lost 6 bases and 6 bases, in that order; junction bases with no gene match: 9. The length of the CDR3 is 16 residues. CDR3 region: CASSLTGGTGNSPLHF. Here the CDR3 DNA reads TGTGCCAGCAGCCTGACAGGGGGGACGGGTAATTCACCCCTCCACTTT.

This clone has only a few counts. V usage is TRBV2 and J usage is TRBJ1-1, with TRBD1 identical over 8 bases. This CDR3 is built from 13 residues. The V and J ends lost 6 bases and 6 bases, in that order; junction bases with no gene match: 6. The germline gives CDR1 SNHLY, CDR2 FYNNEI. This CDR3 is CASRKQGDAEAFF. The CDR3 coding sequence is TGTGCCAGCAGGAAACAGGGGGACGCTGAAGCTTTCTTT. Together with reference TRBV2 and TRBJ1-1, the CDR3 gives the full variable domain: EPEVTQTPSHQVTQMGQEVILRCVPISNHLYFYWYRQILGQKVEFLVSFYNNEISEKSEIFDDQFSVERPDGSNFTLKIRSTKLEDSAMYFCASRKQGDAEAFFGQGTRLTVV.

The rearrangement links TRBV7-9 to TRBJ1-1, with 10 positions matching TRBD1. Trimming removed 4 bases from V and 1 base from J; junction bases left unmatched: 12. Germline CDR1 and CDR2: SEHNR and FQNEAQ (reference sequence). This CDR3 comprises 18 residues. CDR3 nucleotide sequence: TGTGCCAGCAGCTCATGGAGGGAGACAGGGGGCGAGAACACTGAAGCTTTCTTT. This sequence encodes CASSSWRETGGENTEAFF.

The chain recombines TRBV11-3 with TRBJ2-3; 12 positions match TRBD2. The germline CDR1 and CDR2 sequences are SGHNT and YENEEA. CDR3 length: 15 residues. After removal of 6 bases from V and 6 bases from J, the junction contained 7 bases not matched to a gene. The CDR3 spells CASSPRTSGADTQYF. The CDR3, as DNA: TGTGCCAGCAGTCCAAGGACTAGCGGGGCGGATACGCAGTATTTT.

The count of this clone is one. The chain joins TRBV28 to TRBJ1-1; D is unclear. Germline assignment: CDR1 MDHEN and CDR2 SYDVKM. The V end lost 2 bases, the J end lost 0 bases, and 13 bases lay between the germline ends. The CDR3 runs 16 residues. The CDR3 here is CASSLEPLFMNTEAFF. As DNA, the CDR3 is TGTGCCAGCAGTTTAGAGCCCCTGTTCATGAACACTGAAGCTTTCTTT.

The chain's CDR3 is CATSRSGSGGKLAGVGEQFF. The CDR3, as DNA: TGTGCCACCAGCCGATCCGGCTCAGGTGGGAAACTAGCGGGAGTCGGTGAGCAGTTCTTC. The chain joins TRBV15 to TRBJ2-1, with 11 bases aligning to TRBD2. The germline V gene has CDR1 LNHNV and CDR2 YYDKDF (reference sequence). Germline trimming cut 5 bases from V and 9 bases from J; bases unmatched to any gene: 24. This CDR3 is 20 amino acids long.

This chain uses TRBV6-5 with TRBJ1-5; 11 bases are a match to TRBD1. V shed 5 bases, J shed 6 bases, and the junction held 6 bases outside the gene matches. Germline V CDR1 and CDR2: MNHEY, SVGAGI. The CDR3 loop spans 15 amino acids. CDR3 amino acids: CASSPLGTGGQPQHF. In DNA form, the CDR3 reads TGTGCCAGCAGTCCCCTGGGGACAGGGGGTCAGCCCCAGCATTTT.